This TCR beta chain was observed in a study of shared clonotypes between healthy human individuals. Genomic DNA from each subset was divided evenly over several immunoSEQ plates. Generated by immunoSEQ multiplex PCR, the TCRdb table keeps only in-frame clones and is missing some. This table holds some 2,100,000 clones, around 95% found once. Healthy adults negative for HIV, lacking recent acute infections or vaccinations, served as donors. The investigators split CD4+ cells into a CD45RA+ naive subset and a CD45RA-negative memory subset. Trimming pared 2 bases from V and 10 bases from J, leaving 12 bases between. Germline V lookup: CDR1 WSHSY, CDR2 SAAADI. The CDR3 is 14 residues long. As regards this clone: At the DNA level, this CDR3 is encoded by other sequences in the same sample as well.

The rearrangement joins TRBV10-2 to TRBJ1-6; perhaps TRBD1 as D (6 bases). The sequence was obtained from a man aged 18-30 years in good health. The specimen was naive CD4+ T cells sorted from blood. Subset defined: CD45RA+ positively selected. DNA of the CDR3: TGCGCCAGCAGTGAGGAGGGCAGGGGATCACCCCTCCACTTT. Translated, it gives CASSEEGRGSPLHF.